The clone carrying this T cell receptor (beta chain) is large (0.1 to 1%). The data stem from a study of T cell repertoires in aging, cancer and after chemotherapy. The ends lost 6 bases at V and 7 bases at J; junction bases unmatched: 12. CDR3 size: 15 residues. The template was genomic DNA from peripheral blood, not RNA. A mixed TRB-A/B primer pool amplified rearranged TRB by multiplex touch-down PCR. MiXCR was run by TCRdb on the multiplex PCR reads, yielding one entry per CDR3 protein. The sample consists of several hundred distinct CDR3 sequences, 55% to 80% of them appearing once. The chain is built from TRBV12-3 or TRBV12-4 and TRBJ2-7, with 10 nucleotides matching TRBD1. The sample consisted of blood. The sequence came from a human donor with a blood cancer. This CDR3 is CASSPKGQGIGEQYF. DNA of the CDR3: TGTGCCAGCAGCCCAAAGGGACAGGGGATAGGGGAGCAGTACTTC.